This T cell receptor beta chain was obtained from a study of low-dose radiotherapy and immunotherapy resistance in tumors. Across the study: Every two weeks patients got nivolumab 240 mg flat dose, plus ipilimumab 1 mg/kg every six weeks, intravenously.

Eligible patients had advanced solid tumors lacking tumor-infiltrating lymphocytes. Alpha and beta chains were covered, as first-strand cDNA relied on TRAV- and TRBV-specific primers. The TCRs were subjected to amplification over around 19 PCR cycles employing a constant-region primer in conjunction with a V-primer adapter. TCRdb redid the calling of the reads with MiXCR, one entry per CDR3 protein. Among fewer than 20,000 distinct CDR3 sequences listed, less than 85% were seen once. This TCR derives from a human donor with advanced metastatic prostate, ovarian, gallbladder or colorectal cancer (not recorded which). This table probably holds off-target reads from a library built for another chain.

CDR3 nucleotide sequence: TGTGCCAGCACCCGGACAGGGGAGGGCAATCAGCCCCAGCATTTT. Protein: CASTRTGEGNQPQHF. The chain couples TRBV12-3 or TRBV12-4 to TRBJ1-5; 9 bases line up with TRBD1. With 7 bases clipped from V and 2 bases from J, the junction kept 6 bases outside the gene matches. The CDR3 consists of 15 residues.